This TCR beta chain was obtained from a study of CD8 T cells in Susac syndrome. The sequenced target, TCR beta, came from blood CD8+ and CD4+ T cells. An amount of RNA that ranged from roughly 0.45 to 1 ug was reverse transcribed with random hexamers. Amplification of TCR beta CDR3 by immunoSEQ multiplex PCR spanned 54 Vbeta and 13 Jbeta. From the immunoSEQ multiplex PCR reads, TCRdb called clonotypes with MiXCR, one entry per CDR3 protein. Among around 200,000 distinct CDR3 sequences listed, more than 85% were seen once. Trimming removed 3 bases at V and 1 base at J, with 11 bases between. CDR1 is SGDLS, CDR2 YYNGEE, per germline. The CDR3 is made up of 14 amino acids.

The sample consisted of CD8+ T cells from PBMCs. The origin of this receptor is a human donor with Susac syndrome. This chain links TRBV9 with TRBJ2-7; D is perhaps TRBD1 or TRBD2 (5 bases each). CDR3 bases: TGTGCCAGCAGCGACCGGGACGGTTCCTACGAGCAGTACTTC. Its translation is CASSDRDGSYEQYF.